The 27 T cell receptor beta chains reported below all come from one sample, sequenced in a study of T cell repertoires in cytomegalovirus infection. TCRdb re-called the reads through MiXCR, storing one row per CDR3 protein. The table records a few hundred thousand distinct CDR3 sequences, roughly 34% of them present only once. Antigens of these TCRs are unknown. Source: cultured PBMCs, taken from culture after CMV antigen stimulation. The origin of the receptors is a human donor in good health (CMV status not recorded). Some clones in this sample may be carry-over from other donors' samples.

This clonotype turned up a few times. This rearrangement joins TRBV12-3 or TRBV12-4 to TRBJ2-1; the D gene is possibly TRBD1 (6 bases). The length of the CDR3 is 14 residues. Trimming shortened V by 4 bases and J by 9 bases, and 16 bases separated the two germline ends. The CDR3 spells CASSWPRGSGEQFF. DNA for the CDR3: TGTGCCAGCAGTTGGCCGAGGGGGAGCGGTGAGCAGTTCTTC.

The chain uses TRBV28 and TRBJ2-2, with D unresolved. The length of the CDR3 is 14 residues. The germline V gene encodes CDR1 MDHEN and CDR2 SYDVKM. Deletions cut 6 bases from V and 5 bases from J, with 13 bases between. CDR3 sequence (DNA): TGTGCCAGCAGACCTTGGAGCCCAACCGGGGAGCTGTTTTTT. Translating gives CASRPWSPTGELFF.

This clonotype has only a few counts. V usage is TRBV14 and J usage is TRBJ1-1; TRBD1 matches 7 bases. CDR3 length: 19 amino acids. V lost 1 base and J lost 0; bases outside the gene matches: 14. Germline V gene sequence: CDR1 SGHDN, CDR2 FVKESK. The CDR3 protein is CASSQGSPLQGLMNTEAFF. In DNA form, the CDR3 reads TGTGCCAGCAGCCAAGGTTCCCCCTTACAGGGGCTCATGAACACTGAAGCTTTCTTT.

The chain has TRBV7-9 and TRBJ2-7, with D possibly matching TRBD2 (5 bases). V lost 2 bases, J lost 7 bases, and 18 bases lay in between. Per germline, CDR1 SEHNR and CDR2 FQNEAQ (reference sequence). The CDR3 is 15 residues long. CDR3: CASSLRETPSSEQYF. CDR3 DNA sequence: TGTGCCAGCAGCTTAAGGGAGACCCCCTCGAGTGAGCAGTACTTC.

The chain has TRBV19 and TRBJ2-1, with TRBD2 matching over 14 bases. Germline V gene sequence: CDR1 LNHDA, CDR2 SQIVND (reference sequence). V dropped 3 bases and J dropped 8; count of bases not matched to a gene: 6. There are 16 residues in the CDR3. The CDR3 reads CASSMGGTSGSHEQFF. CDR3 nucleotide sequence: TGTGCCAGTAGTATGGGGGGGACTAGCGGGAGCCATGAGCAGTTCTTC. Full variable domain (outside the CDR3, taken from reference TRBV19 and TRBJ2-1): DGGITQSPKYLFRKEGQNVTLSCEQNLNHDAMYWYRQDPGQGLRLIYYSQIVNDFQKGDIAEGYSVSREKKESFPLTVTSAQKNPTAFYLCASSMGGTSGSHEQFFGPGTRLTVL.

The genes are TRBV7-9 and TRBJ2-5, with D perhaps matching TRBD1 or TRBD2 (6 bases each). Germline loops: CDR1 SEHNR, CDR2 FQNEAQ (reference sequence). This CDR3 region has 13 residues. V was pared by 5 bases and J by 4 bases, with 11 bases between. The DNA of the CDR3 is TGTGCCAGCAGCCCCAAGGGGGGAGAGACCCAGTACTTC. This encodes CASSPKGGETQYF.

This clonotype was seen ten or more times. The chain recombines TRBV7-2 with TRBJ2-3; 10 bases are a match to TRBD2. CDR3 length: 21 amino acids. Losses at the gene ends were 4 bases for V and 2 bases for J; bases not matched to a gene: 21. Germline CDR1 SGHTA, CDR2 FQGNSA. The CDR3: CASSSPRPLAGGLGPTDTQYF. DNA for the CDR3: TGTGCCAGCAGCTCGCCCCGCCCTTTAGCGGGAGGCTTGGGCCCCACAGATACGCAGTATTTT.

There are a few counts of this clonotype. The J gene is TRBJ1-1, the V gene TRBV11-2; 7 bases fit TRBD1. The CDR3 covers 11 residues. J gave up 10 bases and V 5 bases, and 4 bases lay outside the gene matches. From germline, CDR1 is SGHAT and CDR2 FQNNGV. The CDR3 region has the DNA TGTGCCAGCAGCGCGCAGGGGGTAGCTTTCTTT. Its translation is CASSAQGVAFF.

This clonotype has more than one count but fewer than ten. This chain connects TRBV4-3 to TRBJ2-1, with D maybe TRBD1 (6 bases). CDR3 size: 17 residues. The V end was cut by 2 bases, the J end by 6 bases, with 20 bases between. Germline CDR1 reads LGHNA; CDR2 reads YSLEER. The CDR3 loop reads CASSQKADSPLLNEQFF. The CDR3 DNA reads TGCGCCAGCAGCCAAAAAGCGGACAGCCCCCTCCTCAATGAGCAGTTCTTC.

The chain couples TRBV6-5 to TRBJ2-1; no clear D gene. In germline, CDR1 is MNHEY, CDR2 SVGAGI. CDR3 length: 15 amino acids. Trimming left V 7 bases short and J 2 bases short, with 15 bases between. In DNA, the CDR3 is TGTGCCAGCAAAGACGGATCACTAACCTACAATGAGCAGTTCTTC. This gives the protein CASKDGSLTYNEQFF.

This chain connects TRBV20-1 to TRBJ2-5; 7 bases map to TRBD1. The V gene's germline CDR1 is DFQATT and CDR2 SNEGSKA (reference sequence). Trimming removed 2 bases from V and 2 bases from J; junction bases left unmatched: 17. This CDR3 has 18 residues. CDR3 bases: TGCAGTGCTAGATTTCCGGGATCAGGACAGGAGGTACAAGAGACCCAGTACTTC. Protein sequence: CSARFPGSGQEVQETQYF.

The chain links TRBV5-1 to TRBJ1-5; D possibly corresponds to TRBD1 (5 bases). Germline-derived CDR1 and CDR2 are SGHRS and YFSETQ. CDR3 size: 15 residues. V gave up 1 base and J gave up 4 bases, with 12 bases separating them. The CDR3 here is CASSLRDGKNQPQHF. In DNA, the CDR3 is TGCGCCAGCAGCTTGCGGGACGGGAAAAATCAGCCCCAGCATTTT.

CDR3 nucleotide sequence: TGCGCCAGCAGCCAAGCTTTTGGTGAAAAACTGTTTTTT. Translated, it gives CASSQAFGEKLFF. The chain has TRBV4-1 and TRBJ1-4; no firm D call. Trimming removed 1 base from V and 7 bases from J, with 7 bases in between. CDR3 length: 13 residues. Germline V gene sequence: CDR1 MGHRA, CDR2 YSYEKL.

This clonotype has a handful of counts. This chain uses TRBV5-1 with TRBJ1-1; 8 bases are shared with TRBD1. CDR1 is SGHRS and CDR2 is YFSETQ in the germline V gene. Trimming cost V 5 bases and J 1 base; bases outside gene matches: 4. CDR3 length: 14 amino acids. CDR3 sequence (DNA): TGCGCCAGCAGGCAGGGGGCCGCGAACACTGAAGCTTTCTTT. Protein sequence: CASRQGAANTEAFF.

At least ten counts were recorded for this clonotype. The chain uses TRBV7-9 and TRBJ1-1; 7 bases map to TRBD1. Germline CDR1 and CDR2: SEHNR and FQNEAQ (reference sequence). The V and J ends lost 5 bases and 1 base, in that order; junction bases with no gene match: 10. The CDR3 runs to 16 residues. The CDR3 nucleotides are TGTGCCAGCAGCACTCGGACAGGAATCCCGAACACTGAAGCTTTCTTT. This encodes CASSTRTGIPNTEAFF.

V gene TRBV7-2 combines with J gene TRBJ2-1; D gene uncertain. Looked up from germline, CDR1 is SGHTA and CDR2 is FQGNSA. The germline V and J ends were trimmed by 1 base and 8 bases, with 18 bases remaining between them. The CDR3 is 16 residues long. For the CDR3, the DNA is TGTGCCAGCAGCTTAGGGCTGAGAGAGTATGTCTATGAGCAGTTCTTC. Translating it yields CASSLGLREYVYEQFF.

This clonotype was seen only once. The chain is built from TRBV4-3 and TRBJ2-7; 12 bases agree with TRBD1. Germline V gives CDR1 LGHNA, CDR2 YSLEER. This CDR3 is 16 amino acids long. Unmatched junction bases numbered 4, after V lost 4 bases and J lost 0 bases. CDR3 DNA: TGCGCCAGCAGCCTTGGGACAGGGGGCCGCTCCTACGAGCAGTACTTC. This codes for CASSLGTGGRSYEQYF.

V gene TRBV19 combines with J gene TRBJ1-5, with 8 bases that match TRBD1. Unmatched junction bases numbered 9, after V lost 7 bases and J lost 4 bases. The CDR3 runs to 15 residues. Germline V lookup: CDR1 LNHDA, CDR2 SQIVND (reference sequence). In nucleotides, the CDR3 is TGTGCCAGTACCACGACAGGGGTGGGGAATCAGCCCCAGCATTTT. It codes for CASTTTGVGNQPQHF. The full variable domain, with the rest looked up from reference TRBV19 and TRBJ1-5, is DGGITQSPKYLFRKEGQNVTLSCEQNLNHDAMYWYRQDPGQGLRLIYYSQIVNDFQKGDIAEGYSVSREKKESFPLTVTSAQKNPTAFYLCASTTTGVGNQPQHFGDGTRLSIL.

CDR3 in DNA: TGTGCCAGCAGGGCTAGCGGGAGGTACGAGCAGTACTTC. This gives the protein CASRASGRYEQYF. This chain links TRBV12-3 or TRBV12-4 with TRBJ2-7; 11 bases agree with TRBD2. The CDR3 is 13 residues long. V dropped 6 bases and J dropped 4; count of bases not matched to a gene: 2.

There are a few counts of this clonotype. This chain uses TRBV6-5 with TRBJ2-5, with 11 bases fitting TRBD1. The trim removed 4 bases at V and 2 bases at J, leaving 6 bases unmatched. Germline V gene data show CDR1 as MNHEY and CDR2 as SVGAGI. The CDR3 is 16 amino acids. DNA for the CDR3: TGTGCCAGCAGTTCTGATGGGGACAGGGGGCAAGAGACCCAGTACTTC. It is translated as CASSSDGDRGQETQYF.

This clonotype was seen a few times. The chain carries TRBV12-3 or TRBV12-4 and TRBJ2-1; D is possibly TRBD2 (5 bases). This CDR3 has 14 amino acids. The V end was cut by 7 bases, the J end by 9 bases, with 19 bases between. The CDR3 DNA reads TGTGCCAGCATCCTGTTCTGGGGTGAGGGTGAGCAGTTCTTC. Its protein is CASILFWGEGEQFF.

This chain links TRBV12-3 or TRBV12-4 with TRBJ1-1; D is undetermined. This CDR3 region has 13 residues. Between the trimmed V and J ends, which lost 3 bases and 1 base, there was a span of 6 bases. CDR3 amino acids: CASSFTENTEAFF. For the CDR3, the DNA is TGTGCCAGCAGTTTTACAGAGAACACTGAAGCTTTCTTT.

This clonotype has just a few counts. V and J are TRBV7-9 and TRBJ1-2; no firm D call. The CDR3 contains 14 residues. V was pared by 1 base and J by 7 bases, with 13 bases between. CDR1 SEHNR and CDR2 FQNEAQ come from the germline V gene (reference sequence). CDR3 protein: CASSLGRGFGGYTF. CDR3 DNA: TGTGCCAGCAGCTTAGGTCGCGGTTTTGGTGGCTACACCTTC.

V gene TRBV5-1 combines with J gene TRBJ2-2; weak D call: TRBD2 (6 bases). Germline V lookup: CDR1 SGHRS, CDR2 YFSETQ. The CDR3 totals 16 residues. Trimming took 0 bases from V and 3 from J, leaving 12 bases between them. CDR3 sequence reads: CASSLGPGVDTGELFF. The CDR3 coding sequence is TGCGCCAGCAGCTTGGGACCGGGAGTGGACACCGGGGAGCTGTTTTTT.

The V gene is TRBV7-4, the J gene TRBJ2-1, with 13 bases matching TRBD2. CDR1 is SGHVT and CDR2 is SQSDAQ in the germline V gene. The J segment lost 8 bases and the V segment lost 5 bases, leaving 9 bases of the junction unmatched. The CDR3 sequence is 16 residues long. The DNA of the CDR3 is TGTGCCAGCAGCAAACGGACTAGCGGGAGTGACGATGAGCAGTTCTTC. Translation gives CASSKRTSGSDDEQFF.

This clonotype showed up just a few times. This chain connects TRBV7-2 to TRBJ1-1; no clear D gene. The CDR3 spans 15 residues. CDR1 is SGHTA and CDR2 is FQGNSA in the germline V gene. Deletions cut 9 bases from V and 4 bases from J, with 21 bases between. The CDR3 loop reads CASRPLIVGVTEAFF. DNA for the CDR3: TGTGCCAGTCGCCCCTTAATCGTCGGGGTCACTGAAGCTTTCTTT.

The chain uses TRBV12-3 or TRBV12-4 and TRBJ2-6, with 8 bases lining up with TRBD1. The CDR3 runs 18 residues. After removal of 5 bases from V and 2 bases from J, the junction contained 11 bases not matched to a gene. The CDR3 region has the DNA TGTGCCAGCAGTCCCGGACAGGGATCTCTCCCTGGGGCCAACGTCCTGACTTTC. It yields the protein CASSPGQGSLPGANVLTF.